These 30 T cell receptor beta chains share one sample of origin, sequenced in a study of OX40 agonist ivuxolimab in advanced cancers. Assay used: immunoSEQ multiplex PCR; TCRdb lists only in-frame clones, some missing. Of around 63,000 clones listed, roughly four fifths are singletons. This specimen was CD4+ or CD8+ T cells sorted from blood, taken in a trial of the OX40 agonist ivuxolimab. The receptors derive from an adult with an advanced solid tumor such as melanoma, head and neck, liver or kidney cancer.

The chain links TRBV10-3 to TRBJ2-3; D is ambiguous. CDR1 and CDR2 (germline): ENHRY, SYGVKD. Trimming shortened V by 0 bases and J by 0 bases, and 13 bases separated the two germline ends. The CDR3 has 17 amino acids. CDR3 region: CAISESILDESTDTQYF. CDR3 coding DNA: TGTGCCATCAGTGAGTCGATTTTGGACGAAAGCACAGATACGCAGTATTTT.

The rearrangement links TRBV19 to TRBJ2-3; perhaps TRBD1 as D (6 bases). Trimming shortened V by 6 bases and J by 4 bases, and 11 bases separated the two germline ends. The CDR3 is 13 amino acids. Looked up from germline, CDR1 is LNHDA and CDR2 is SQIVND (reference sequence). The CDR3 loop is CASRKQGSDTQYF. CDR3 nucleotides: TGTGCCAGTAGAAAACAGGGTTCAGATACGCAGTATTTT. The variable domain in full, with the rest retrieved from reference TRBV19 and TRBJ2-3, is DGGITQSPKYLFRKEGQNVTLSCEQNLNHDAMYWYRQDPGQGLRLIYYSQIVNDFQKGDIAEGYSVSREKKESFPLTVTSAQKNPTAFYLCASRKQGSDTQYFGPGTRLTVL.

This clone was counted a single time. The chain is built from TRBV2 and TRBJ2-7, with 7 bases identical to TRBD1. Germline CDR1 is SNHLY and CDR2 is FYNNEI. This CDR3 has 15 amino acids. Trimming at V came to 6 bases and at J to 2 bases, leaving 10 bases not matched to a gene. In nucleotides, the CDR3 is TGTGCCAGCAGCCCCTGGACAGGTAACACCTACGAGCAGTACTTC. Amino acid sequence: CASSPWTGNTYEQYF.

This CDR3 reads CAWSVKRNSNQPQHF. The CDR3 nucleotides read TGTGCCTGGAGTGTTAAAAGGAATAGCAATCAGCCCCAGCATTTT. The gene calls are TRBV30 and TRBJ1-5, with D unresolved. This CDR3 is 15 amino acids long. Trimming took off 0 bases at V and 0 bases at J, with 9 bases between the two ends. Germline V gives CDR1 GTSNPN, CDR2 SVGIG (reference sequence).

The chain uses TRBV11-2 and TRBJ2-1; D is unclear. Trimming stripped 9 bases from V and 15 bases from J, with 12 bases between. CDR3 length: 9 amino acids. Germline V CDR1 and CDR2: SGHAT, FQNNGV. In DNA form, the CDR3 reads TGTGCCAGTCAGAACTGGGGGTTCTTC. Its translation: CASQNWGFF.

The V and J genes are TRBV5-1 and TRBJ1-4; D uncertain. With 5 bases removed from V and 5 bases from J, the gap between germline ends came to 13 bases. CDR3 length: 14 residues. Germline V gene lookup returns CDR1 SGHRS and CDR2 YFSETQ. As DNA, the CDR3 is TGCGCCAGCAGTGCCATGGGAGAAAATGAAAAACTGTTTTTT. The encoded protein is CASSAMGENEKLFF.

The chain employs TRBV7-7 and TRBJ2-5; 8 nucleotides agree with TRBD1. CDR3 size: 16 residues. V shed 5 bases, J shed 1 base, and the junction held 9 bases outside the gene matches. CDR1 and CDR2 (germline): SSHAT, FNYEAQ (reference sequence). This CDR3 reads CASSPLDRGVQETQYF. Here the CDR3 DNA reads TGTGCCAGCAGCCCGCTCGACAGGGGCGTCCAAGAGACCCAGTACTTC. Full variable domain (missing parts from reference TRBV7-7 and TRBJ2-5): GAGVSQSPRYKVTKRGQDVTLRCDPISSHATLYWYQQALGQGPEFLTYFNYEAQPDKSGLPSDRFSAERPEGSISTLTIQRTEQRDSAMYRCASSPLDRGVQETQYFGPGTRLLVL.

The chain joins TRBV7-3 to TRBJ2-2; no clear D gene. The CDR3 is 15 residues long. Trimming left V 1 base short and J 1 base short, with 7 bases between. Germline-derived CDR1 and CDR2 are SGHTA and FQGTGA. CDR3 in amino acids: CASSLMAQNTGELFF. The CDR3 DNA is TGTGCCAGCAGCTTAATGGCACAGAACACCGGGGAGCTGTTTTTT.

This chain connects TRBV7-3 to TRBJ1-2; D gene ambiguous. The V gene's germline CDR1 is SGHTA and CDR2 FQGTGA. The CDR3 spans 14 residues. Trimming took 2 bases from V and 6 from J, leaving 13 bases between them. CDR3 DNA sequence: TGTGCCAGCAGCTTAGACCCGACCGGCCATGGCTACACCTTC. It is translated as CASSLDPTGHGYTF.

The rearrangement joins TRBV2 to TRBJ1-1; D call uncertain. The length of the CDR3 is 13 residues. Trimming shortened V by 6 bases and J by 1 base, and 9 bases separated the two germline ends. CDR1 is SNHLY, CDR2 FYNNEI, per germline. The CDR3, as DNA: TGTGCCAGCAGGGAGACACAGAACACTGAAGCTTTCTTT. Its translation: CASRETQNTEAFF.

This rearrangement joins TRBV13 to TRBJ1-2; the D gene is possibly TRBD1 (5 bases). Trimming removed 0 bases at V and 8 bases at J, with 10 bases between. The CDR3 runs to 13 residues. The germline V gene has CDR1 PRHDT and CDR2 FYEKMQ (reference sequence). The CDR3 protein is CASSLGGVKGYTF. CDR3 in DNA: TGTGCCAGCAGCTTAGGAGGGGTGAAAGGCTACACCTTC.

In this sample, this clone turned up once. J is TRBJ1-1 and V is TRBV29-1, with D possibly TRBD1 on 6 matching bases. The CDR3 is 12 residues long. CDR1 and CDR2 (germline): SQVTM, ANQGSEA. V was pared by 7 bases and J by 8 bases, with 17 bases between. CDR3 residues: CSAKAGGGEAFF. Written as DNA, the CDR3 is TGCAGCGCTAAAGCGGGGGGGGGCGAAGCTTTCTTT. Variable domain in full (rest from reference TRBV29-1 and TRBJ1-1): SAVISQKPSRDICQRGTSLTIQCQVDSQVTMMFWYRQQPGQSLTLIATANQGSEATYESGFVIDKFPISRPNLTFSTLTVSNMSPEDSSIYLCSAKAGGGEAFFGQGTRLTVV.

The CDR3, as DNA: TGTGCCAGCAGCGCGTTGGGGTTTTATAATTCACCCCTCCACTTT. As protein: CASSALGFYNSPLHF. V gene TRBV6-5 combines with J gene TRBJ1-6; D gene ambiguous. The V gene's germline CDR1 is MNHEY and CDR2 SVGAGI. The CDR3 has 15 amino acids. Trimming removed 6 bases from V and 4 bases from J, with 13 bases in between.

The chain links TRBV7-8 to TRBJ2-1, with TRBD2 identical over 10 bases. There are 15 residues in the CDR3. V shed 4 bases and J 7 bases; nucleotides not matched to a gene: 7. In germline, CDR1 is SGHVS, CDR2 FQNEAQ. CDR3: CASSSAGGLPNEQFF. In DNA form, the CDR3 reads TGTGCCAGCAGCTCAGCGGGGGGGCTTCCAAATGAGCAGTTCTTC.

The rearrangement joins TRBV7-2 to TRBJ2-4, with TRBD2 as a possible D gene (5 bases). Germline loops: CDR1 SGHTA, CDR2 FQGNSA. The CDR3 has 17 residues. Between the trimmed V and J ends, which lost 5 bases and 7 bases, there was a span of 24 bases. CDR3 DNA sequence: TGTGCCAGCAGCAGTGGGTGGAGCGGCCCATTGGAGAACATTCAGTACTTC. Encoded protein: CASSSGWSGPLENIQYF.

This chain uses TRBV6-6 with TRBJ1-5; D may be TRBD1 (5 bases). V was trimmed by 8 bases and J by 4 bases, leaving 12 bases between them. This CDR3 is 13 amino acids long. CDR1 and CDR2 (germline): MNHNY, SVGAGI (reference sequence). The CDR3 DNA reads as TGTGCCAGCTTTCGGGACGGGAATCAGCCCCAGCATTTT. It specifies CASFRDGNQPQHF.

J is TRBJ2-1 and V is TRBV5-5, with 8 bases aligning to TRBD2. CDR1 SGHKS and CDR2 YYEKEE come from the germline V gene (reference sequence). This CDR3 comprises 15 residues. V gave up 0 bases and J gave up 7 bases; unmatched junction bases: 6. The CDR3 spells CASSLVVAGFNEQFF. The CDR3 nucleotides read TGTGCCAGCAGCTTGGTAGTAGCGGGGTTTAATGAGCAGTTCTTC.

The chain uses TRBV6-6 and TRBJ2-2; no firm D call. The CDR3 spans 11 residues. Germline CDR1 is MNHNY and CDR2 is SVGAGI (reference sequence). The V and J ends lost 10 bases and 4 bases respectively, with 7 bases between them. The CDR3 is CATTITGELFF. The CDR3 nucleotides are TGTGCCACAACAATCACCGGGGAGCTGTTTTTT.

The sample holds one count of this clone. The chain couples TRBV6-5 to TRBJ1-4; D is uncertain. Looked up from germline, CDR1 is MNHEY and CDR2 is SVGAGI. This CDR3 region has 15 residues. Trimming left V 5 bases short and J 0 bases short, with 10 bases between. The CDR3 bases are TGTGCCAGCAGTGCCGGGCAGGCAACTAATGAAAAACTGTTTTTT. It codes for CASSAGQATNEKLFF.

The J gene is TRBJ1-3, the V gene TRBV5-1; D is undetermined. Looked up from germline, CDR1 is SGHRS and CDR2 is YFSETQ. The CDR3 totals 15 residues. V dropped 0 bases and J dropped 0 bases, with 7 bases sitting between them. The CDR3 DNA reads as TGCGCCAGCAGCTTGGAGCTTCTCTCTGGAAACACCATATATTTT. Its protein product is CASSLELLSGNTIYF.

The chain uses TRBV4-1 and TRBJ2-3, with 10 bases identical to TRBD2. This CDR3 is 16 amino acids long. After removal of 4 bases from V and 1 base from J, the junction contained 5 bases not matched to a gene. In germline, CDR1 is MGHRA, CDR2 YSYEKL. This CDR3 reads CASSPVLAGGTDTQYF. The CDR3 DNA follows: TGCGCCAGCAGCCCGGTCCTAGCGGGGGGCACAGATACGCAGTATTTT.

In DNA, the CDR3 is TGTGCCTGGAGTTGGGACAGGGTAACCGGGGAGCTGTTTTTT. Its translation: CAWSWDRVTGELFF. The V and J genes are TRBV30 and TRBJ2-2; 9 nucleotides align to TRBD1. CDR1 is GTSNPN, CDR2 SVGIG, per germline (reference sequence). The CDR3 has 14 amino acids. Losses at the gene ends were 2 bases for V and 5 bases for J; bases not matched to a gene: 3.

V gene TRBV15 combines with J gene TRBJ1-5; the D gene is possibly TRBD1 (6 bases). Germline values: CDR1 LNHNV, CDR2 YYDKDF (reference sequence). The length of the CDR3 is 17 residues. V dropped 5 bases and J dropped 3 bases, with 20 bases sitting between them. CDR3 DNA: TGTGCCACCAGCGGTCGAGGGGGTGGACGGATCAATCAGCCCCAGCATTTT. It encodes CATSGRGGGRINQPQHF.

This rearrangement joins TRBV7-6 to TRBJ2-7; TRBD1 aligns across 7 bases. Germline V gene sequence: CDR1 SGHVS, CDR2 FNYEAQ. Trimming cost V 4 bases and J 3 bases; bases outside gene matches: 18. The CDR3 runs to 18 residues. For the CDR3, the DNA is TGTGCCAGCAGCTCATGGGGGTCACAGGGGCGTAATCGCTACGAGCAGTACTTC. It translates to CASSSWGSQGRNRYEQYF.

This clone was detected a few times. The chain employs TRBV28 and TRBJ1-5; a possible D gene is TRBD1 (6 bases). This CDR3 comprises 18 residues. V dropped 3 bases and J dropped 0 bases, with 18 bases sitting between them. Germline V gives CDR1 MDHEN, CDR2 SYDVKM. The DNA for the CDR3 is TGTGCCAGCAGTTTGAGTATGGGGGCTCGAGGTAGCAATCAGCCCCAGCATTTT. As protein: CASSLSMGARGSNQPQHF.

The J gene is TRBJ2-7, the V gene TRBV5-4, with D perhaps TRBD1 (6 bases). CDR1 and CDR2 from the germline V gene are SGHNT and YYREEE (reference sequence). CDR3 length: 14 residues. V was cut by 4 bases and J by 6 bases, with 17 bases left in between. In nucleotides, the CDR3 is TGTGCCAGCAGCCCCACAGGGAACGGCTTCGAGCAGTACTTC. This sequence encodes CASSPTGNGFEQYF.

This chain joins TRBV4-1 and TRBJ1-4; the match to TRBD1 covers 12 bases. This CDR3 contains 15 residues. Germline V gives CDR1 MGHRA, CDR2 YSYEKL. Trimming removed 5 bases from V and 8 bases from J; junction bases left unmatched: 6. The chain's CDR3 is CASSSGDRGREKLFF. The CDR3 DNA is TGCGCCAGCAGCTCAGGGGACAGGGGGCGAGAAAAACTGTTTTTT.

About this clone: Distinct nucleotide sequences in the sample also encode this CDR3. The genes are TRBV19 and TRBJ2-3; 8 bases are a match to TRBD1. The CDR3 contains 14 residues. V was pared by 9 bases and J by 4 bases, with 9 bases of the junction left unmatched. Looked up from germline, CDR1 is LNHDA and CDR2 is SQIVND (reference sequence). The CDR3 DNA reads TGTGCCAGCAGAAAAACAGGGGGGCCAGATACGCAGTATTTT. Residues: CASRKTGGPDTQYF.

This chain uses TRBV6-5 with TRBJ1-6; TRBD1 matches 9 bases. This CDR3 has 14 amino acids. Trimming cost V 5 bases and J 9 bases; bases outside gene matches: 5. Germline lookup yields CDR1 MNHEY and CDR2 SVGAGI. CDR3 amino acids: CASSLRQGGSPLHF. DNA for the CDR3: TGTGCCAGCAGTCTTCGACAGGGGGGTTCACCCCTCCACTTT.

The chain has TRBV2 and TRBJ2-1; 7 bases line up with TRBD2. This CDR3 is built from 14 residues. In germline, CDR1 is SNHLY, CDR2 FYNNEI. After removal of 4 bases from V and 3 bases from J, the junction contained 3 bases not matched to a gene. For the CDR3, the DNA is TGTGCCAGCAGTGCCGGGACTATCTACAATGAGCAGTTCTTC. This codes for CASSAGTIYNEQFF.